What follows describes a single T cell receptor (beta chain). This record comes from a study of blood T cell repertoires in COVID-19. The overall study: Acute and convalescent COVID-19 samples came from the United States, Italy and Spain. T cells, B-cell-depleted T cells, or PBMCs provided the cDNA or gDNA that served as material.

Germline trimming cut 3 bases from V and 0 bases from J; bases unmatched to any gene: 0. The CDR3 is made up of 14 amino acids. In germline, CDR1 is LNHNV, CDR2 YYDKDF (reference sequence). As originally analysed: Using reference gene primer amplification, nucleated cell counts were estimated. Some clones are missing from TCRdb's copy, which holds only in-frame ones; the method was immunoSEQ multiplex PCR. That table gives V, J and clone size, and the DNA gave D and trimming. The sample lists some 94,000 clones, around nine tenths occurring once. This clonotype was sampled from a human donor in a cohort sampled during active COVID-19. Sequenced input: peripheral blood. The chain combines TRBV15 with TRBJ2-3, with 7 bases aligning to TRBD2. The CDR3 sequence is CATSRRGSTDTQYF. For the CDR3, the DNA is TGTGCCACCAGCAGGCGGGGGAGCACAGATACGCAGTATTTT.